This record looks at one TCR beta chain sequence and its context. As yet, its antigen is unknown. This record comes from a study of neoadjuvant nivolumab and ipilimumab in lung cancer. Across the whole study: The combination arm added day-1 ipilimumab 1 mg/kg to nivolumab 3 mg/kg on days 1, 15, 29.

Clones were read by immunoSEQ multiplex PCR, and TCRdb kept only the in-frame ones, dropping some. The sample holds 15,000 to 20,000 clones, around 76% seen once. The study's findings and limits: From pretherapy to surgery, tumor richness and clonality rose with dual therapy. TCR sequencing covered a small number of samples.

Material: tumor tissue, obtained after neoadjuvant nivolumab, alone or with ipilimumab, at or shortly before surgery. This sequence originates from an adult with non-small cell lung cancer.

CDR3: CASRTGTDIYGYTF. CDR3 nucleotides: TGTGCCAGCAGAACCGGGACGGATATCTATGGCTACACCTTC. The chain recombines TRBV2 with TRBJ1-2, with D tentatively TRBD1 (5 bases). Germline CDR1 reads SNHLY; CDR2 reads FYNNEI. The CDR3 consists of 14 residues. The V end lost 6 bases, the J end lost 4 bases, and 15 bases lay between the germline ends.